This entry describes one T cell receptor (beta chain). Its antigen is unknown. Read data end 3 residues before the CDR3 end; the end is taken from the germline J gene. Average input was approximately 1,100 ng genomic DNA for immunoSEQ TCR beta CDR3 amplification. Sequenced by immunoSEQ multiplex PCR; TCRdb stores in-frame clones only, minus some. The sample has 15,000 to 20,000 clones. MY09/MY11 PCR detected cervical HPV DNA; dot-blot assigned genotypes. The data were taken from a study of T cells in women clearing cervical HPV infection. The CDR3 is 15 residues long. V gave up 10 bases and J gave up 0 bases, with 18 bases separating them. The germline CDR1 and CDR2 sequences are SGHVS and FQNEAQ. Overall study results and limits: CIN3+ cases had significantly higher TCR richness than controls; evenness did not differ. A classifier using richness and V gene abundances reached an AUC of around 0.78.

J is TRBJ2-5 and V is TRBV7-8; possible D gene TRBD2, 7 bases. Sequenced sample: blood buffy coat. The receptor comes from a woman aged 18 to 75 with a cervical HPV16 infection that either progressed to CIN3+ or cleared (not recorded which). CDR3 DNA (partial): TGTGCCACCCTGCCGGAGGGGGGGTACCAAGAGACC. Protein product: CATLPEGGYQET. The CDR3, in full, reads CATLPEGGYQETQYF.